These T cell receptor beta chains were read from a single sample in a study of T cell clones after liver transplantation. TCRdb's table, derived via immunoSEQ multiplex PCR, lists solely in-frame clones and lacks some. The table shows more than 95,000 clones, with 80% to 90% occurring only once. This material consisted of CD4+ T cells from blood, taken roughly 50 months after liver transplant. Receptors were obtained from a human patient who received a liver transplant. These T cells may partly come from the graft donor. Both conserved end residues are part of each CDR3. A D gene is named only where the DNA matches it firmly. The listing skips clone size in some rows; elsewhere it reads once, few, many or a size class.

TRBD2,-,TRBJ2-2,TRBV7-8,TGTGCCAGCAGAGGAGCGGGGATACTCACCGGGGAGCTGTTTTTT,CASRGAGILTGELFF
TRBD1,-,TRBJ2-2,TRBV19,TGTGCCAGTAGTATTGGGACAGGGAGGTCCGGGGAGCTGTTTTTT,CASSIGTGRSGELFF
-,-,TRBJ1-1,TRBV5-1,TGCGCCAGCAGCCAACAGGGGAACACTGAAGCTTTCTTT,CASSQQGNTEAFF
TRBD2,-,TRBJ2-1,TRBV5-1,TGCGCCAGCAGCCCTGCCGGCCCCGGGACTAGCGGGAGGTCCTACAATGAGCAGTTCTTC,CASSPAGPGTSGRSYNEQFF
-,-,TRBJ2-3,TRBV5-1,TGCGCCAGCAGGCCAGCCGGCGATAGCACAGATACGCAGTATTTT,CASRPAGDSTDTQYF
-,-,TRBJ2-1,TRBV10-3,TGTGCCGCTTCACAGGGCGATCTCGCCTACAATGAGCAGTTCTTC,CAASQGDLAYNEQFF
-,-,TRBJ2-5,TRBV7-6,TGTGCCAGCAGCTTAGCGTTGGACGGGAGGACCCAGTACTTC,CASSLALDGRTQYF
-,-,TRBJ2-1,TRBV14,TGTGCCAGCAGCCGAGCAGGGTTTAGCTCCTACAATGAGCAGTTCTTC,CASSRAGFSSYNEQFF
TRBD1,once,TRBJ1-5,TRBV2,TGTGCCAGCAAATTTGGGACAGGGGATCAGCCCCAGCATTTT,CASKFGTGDQPQHF
TRBD2,-,TRBJ2-7,TRBV28,TGTGCCAGCTGGGGGGGTCGGAACGAGCAGTACTTC,CASWGGRNEQYF
-,-,TRBJ1-4,TRBV28,TGTGCCAGCAGTTTAGTAGAAGGGATTGCAACTAATGAAAAACTGTTTTTT,CASSLVEGIATNEKLFF
-,-,TRBJ1-5,TRBV7-2,TGTGCCAGCAGCAACAACAGGGTCAACAATCAGCCCCAGCATTTT,CASSNNRVNNQPQHF
-,-,TRBJ2-5,TRBV18,TGTGCCAGCTCACCAAACGGGGGACGGGAGACCCAGTACTTC,CASSPNGGRETQYF
-,once,TRBJ2-2,TRBV19,TGTGCCAGTATAGGGGGAGTAGGCACCGGGGAGCTGTTTTTT,CASIGGVGTGELFF
TRBD1,many,TRBJ2-7,TRBV10-1,TGCGCCAGCAGTGGTGGACAGGGGGGAAACGAGCAGTACTTC,CASSGGQGGNEQYF
-,-,TRBJ1-5,TRBV29-1,TGCAGCGTTGAAGAAGGGGTGGATCAGCCCCAGCATTTT,CSVEEGVDQPQHF
-,-,TRBJ1-1,TRBV9,TGTGCCAGCAGCGCCGGACAGAAGAACACTGAAGCTTTCTTT,CASSAGQKNTEAFF
-,-,TRBJ2-7,TRBV18,TGTGCCAGCACCCCGAGCGCCCGAGGGCTAGCGCCCTACGAGCAGTACTTC,CASTPSARGLAPYEQYF
TRBD2,-,TRBJ2-1,TRBV11-2,TGTGCCAGCAGCTATGTAGCGGGGGGTAACAATGAGCAGTTCTTC,CASSYVAGGNNEQFF
TRBD2,once,TRBJ2-1,TRBV6-4,TGTGCCAGCAGTGCCCAAGGACTAGCGGGTAATGGGCAGTTCTTC,CASSAQGLAGNGQFF
-,-,TRBJ2-1,TRBV9,TGTGCCAGCAGCGTAGTTGCATGGAATGAGCAGTTCTTC,CASSVVAWNEQFF
-,-,TRBJ1-4,TRBV28,TGTGCCAGCAGTTTACGAACCCCAGGCGGTGAAAAACTGTTTTTT,CASSLRTPGGEKLFF